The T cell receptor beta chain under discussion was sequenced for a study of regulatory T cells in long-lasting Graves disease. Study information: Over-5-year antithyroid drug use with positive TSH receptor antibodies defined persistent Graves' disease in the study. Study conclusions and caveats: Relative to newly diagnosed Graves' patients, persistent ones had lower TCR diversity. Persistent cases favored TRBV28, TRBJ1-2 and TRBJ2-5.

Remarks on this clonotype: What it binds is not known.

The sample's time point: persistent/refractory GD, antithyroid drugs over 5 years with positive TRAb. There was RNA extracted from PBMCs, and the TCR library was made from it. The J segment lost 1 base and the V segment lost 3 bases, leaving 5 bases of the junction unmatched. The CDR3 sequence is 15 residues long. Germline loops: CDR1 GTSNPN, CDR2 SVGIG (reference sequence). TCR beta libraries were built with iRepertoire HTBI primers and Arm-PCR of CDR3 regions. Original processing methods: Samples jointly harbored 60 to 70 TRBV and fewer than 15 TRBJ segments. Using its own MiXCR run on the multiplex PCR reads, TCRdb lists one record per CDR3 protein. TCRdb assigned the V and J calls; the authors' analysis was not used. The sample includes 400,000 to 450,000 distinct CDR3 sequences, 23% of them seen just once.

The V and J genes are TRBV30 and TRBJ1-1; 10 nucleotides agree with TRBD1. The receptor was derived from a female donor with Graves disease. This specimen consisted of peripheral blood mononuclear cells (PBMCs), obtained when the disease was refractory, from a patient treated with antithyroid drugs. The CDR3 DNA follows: TGTGCCTGGAGAAGTTGGGACAGGGGGAACACTGAAGCTTTCTTT. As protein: CAWRSWDRGNTEAFF.